A single sample gave rise to the 7 T cell receptor beta chains below, sequenced in a study of blood T cell repertoires in COVID-19 (dated by TCRdb to the early 2020s). Library creation used the immunoSEQ multiplex PCR assay. Here the immuneACCESS table is served through TCRdb, limited to in-frame sequences with V and J called. Missing clones are a known gap in these copies; in checked studies unresolved V genes cover under half, and the rest lacks a known reason. The sample profile shows approximately 130,000 clones; approximately 90% of them were found once. Jointly, the top ten make up 1.5% of the sample. The sample taken for sequencing was peripheral blood. The receptors were sampled from a human donor in a cohort sampled during active COVID-19.

The chain uses TRBV18 and TRBJ1-6; TRBD1 matches 8 bases. The junction had 4 bases not matched to a gene; V was cut back by 3 bases and J by 6 bases. Germline loops: CDR1 KGHSH, CDR2 LQKENI. The CDR3 has 15 amino acids. CDR3 residues: CASSPQGALNSPLHF. DNA for the CDR3: TGTGCCAGCTCACCTCAGGGGGCGCTTAATTCACCCCTCCACTTT.

The CDR3 sequence: CASSRRTGAYEQYF. The CDR3 nucleotides are TGTGCCAGCAGTAGAAGGACAGGGGCCTACGAGCAGTACTTC. The chain uses TRBV6-5 and TRBJ2-7, with 9 nucleotides matching TRBD1. V lost 5 bases and J lost 2; bases outside the gene matches: 4. There are 14 residues in the CDR3. Germline CDR1 and CDR2: MNHEY and SVGAGI.

V is TRBV4-1 and J is TRBJ1-2; 9 nucleotides align to TRBD1. CDR1 MGHRA and CDR2 YSYEKL come from the germline V gene. This CDR3 comprises 15 residues. V was pared by 4 bases and J by 2 bases, with 5 bases of the junction left unmatched. The CDR3 DNA sequence: TGCGCCAGCAGCCTAAACAGGGGGCCCAACTATGGCTACACCTTC. This encodes CASSLNRGPNYGYTF.

The chain joins TRBV30 to TRBJ1-1; TRBD1 is a possible D gene (5 bases). CDR1 and CDR2 from the germline V gene are GTSNPN and SVGIG (reference sequence). The CDR3 runs 14 residues. V was pared by 4 bases and J by 3 bases, with 15 bases between. Here the CDR3 DNA reads TGTGCCTGGAAAGCCCGACAGACTCACACTGAAGCTTTCTTT. Its protein is CAWKARQTHTEAFF. The whole variable domain, filled in from reference TRBV30 and TRBJ1-1, reads SQTIHQWPATLVQPVGSPLSLECTVEGTSNPNLYWYRQAAGRGLQLLFYSVGIGQISSEVPQNLSASRPQDRQFILSSKKLLLSDSGFYLCAWKARQTHTEAFFGQGTRLTVV.

The chain carries TRBV3-1 (or the pseudogene TRBV3-2) and TRBJ2-7, with 13 bases fitting TRBD2. V lost 2 bases to trimming and J lost 3 bases; unmatched junction nucleotides: 7. CDR3 length equals 17 residues. Germline V lookup: CDR1 LGHDT, CDR2 YNNKEL (reference sequence). CDR3: CASSQFTSGRASYEQYF. DNA of the CDR3: TGTGCCAGCAGCCAATTCACTAGCGGGAGGGCTAGCTACGAGCAGTACTTC.

The J gene is TRBJ2-1, the V gene TRBV7-2; 10 nucleotides match TRBD2. The V and J ends lost 5 bases and 5 bases, in that order; junction bases with no gene match: 3. Germline-derived CDR1 and CDR2 are SGHTA and FQGNSA. The CDR3 loop spans 14 amino acids. CDR3 amino acids: CASSAGLANNEQFF. The CDR3, as DNA: TGTGCCAGCAGCGCGGGACTAGCGAACAATGAGCAGTTCTTC.

This rearrangement joins TRBV4-1 to TRBJ2-3; 9 positions match TRBD2. This CDR3 region has 17 residues. Losses at the gene ends were 4 bases for V and 0 bases for J; bases not matched to a gene: 8. Germline CDR1 is MGHRA and CDR2 is YSYEKL. CDR3 residues: CASSLESGRTSTDTQYF. CDR3 DNA sequence: TGCGCCAGCAGCCTAGAGAGCGGGAGGACTAGCACAGATACGCAGTATTTT.